This T cell receptor beta chain was found in a study of OX40 agonist ivuxolimab in advanced cancers. Overall study context: Ivuxolimab, an antibody acting as an agonist of OX40 (CD134), was used to treat patients.

The method was immunoSEQ multiplex PCR; TCRdb's version includes in-frame clones alone and lacks a portion of them. The repertoire holds 80,000 or so clones, with approximately 85% as singletons. Looked up from germline, CDR1 is MNHEY and CDR2 is SMNVEV (reference sequence). The CDR3 spans 15 residues. Trimming took off 2 bases at V and 2 bases at J, with 12 bases between the two ends. Notes on the study in general: More expanded clones were seen, on average, in CD8+ T cells than in CD4+. Within 6 weeks, CD4+ and CD8+ blood T cells expanded clonally at 0.1 to 3.0 mg/kg.

For this clone: Its specificity is unknown.

The sequence was obtained from an adult with an advanced solid tumor such as melanoma, head and neck, liver or kidney cancer. V and J are TRBV27 and TRBJ1-2; tentative D call: TRBD1 (5 bases). This sample comprised CD4+ or CD8+ T cells sorted from blood, obtained in a trial of the OX40 agonist ivuxolimab. CDR3 in amino acids: CASSLQGQTNYGYTF. The CDR3 bases are TGTGCCAGCAGTTTACAAGGACAAACAAACTATGGCTACACCTTC.